The source of this T cell receptor beta chain is a study of beta chain features in type 1 diabetes. Points from the study as a whole: Type 1 diabetes patients showed a moderate but significant shortening of TCRB CDR3s in all four CD4+ subsets.

The germline V gene has CDR1 SEHNR and CDR2 FQNEAQ (reference sequence). The CDR3 is 16 residues long. Trimming took 5 bases from V and 3 from J; bases not matched to a gene: 7. cDNA synthesis used the whole RNA isolate, giving expressed TCRB sequences. The assay was immunoSEQ multiplex PCR, and TCRdb's table has in-frame clones only and misses some. The table includes over 120,000 clones, around 9.3% detected once. Populations isolated by sorting all had purity greater than 95%. This clone has only a few counts. Its matching antigen is unknown. Other DNA sequences from this sample encode an identical CDR3 as well.

V and J are TRBV7-9 and TRBJ2-3; 11 bases fit TRBD2. Sequencing was done on a sample of naive CD4+ T cells from blood. This TCR derives from a man aged 18-30 years in good health. CDR3 nucleotide sequence: TGTGCCAGCAGCCCGTTAGCGGGGGGGCGGACAGATACGCAGTATTTT. Amino acid sequence: CASSPLAGGRTDTQYF.